The 5 T cell receptor beta chains below all came from one sample that was sequenced in a study of cytomegalovirus exposure and HLA in healthy donors. The PCR ran on 60 Vbeta and 13 Jbeta primers. Sequenced by immunoSEQ multiplex PCR; TCRdb stores in-frame clones only, minus some. The table lists 100,000 to 150,000 clones, around 80% of them singletons. Sequencing input: PBMCs. The receptors shown here come from a female donor in good health and CMV-seronegative.

V and J are TRBV2 and TRBJ1-4; 9 bases agree with TRBD1. This CDR3 region has 17 residues. The V gene's germline CDR1 is SNHLY and CDR2 FYNNEI. The trim removed 6 bases at V and 6 bases at J, leaving 14 bases unmatched. The chain's CDR3 is CASSDIGTGLVDEKLFF. CDR3 DNA: TGTGCCAGCAGCGATATCGGGACAGGGCTAGTGGATGAAAAACTGTTTTTT.

The chain has TRBV6-5 and TRBJ1-5, with D hard to call. Per germline, CDR1 MNHEY and CDR2 SVGAGI. The V end lost 4 bases, the J end lost 3 bases, and 13 bases lay between the germline ends. The CDR3 covers 15 residues. This chain's CDR3 is CASSSNSLANQPQHF. The CDR3, as DNA: TGTGCCAGCAGTTCGAACAGCCTAGCCAATCAGCCCCAGCATTTT.

The chain combines TRBV2 with TRBJ2-1, with 8 nucleotides matching TRBD1. This CDR3 has 12 amino acids. V was pared by 10 bases and J by 5 bases, with 4 bases of the junction left unmatched. Germline V lookup: CDR1 SNHLY, CDR2 FYNNEI. CDR3 protein: CAISTGDNEQFF. CDR3 in DNA: TGTGCCATTTCGACAGGGGACAATGAGCAGTTCTTC.

DNA of the CDR3: TGTGCCAGCAGCGTAGGCGGACAGGGCCACGAGCAGTACTTC. Translation gives CASSVGGQGHEQYF. This chain uses TRBV9 with TRBJ2-7, with 8 positions matching TRBD1. CDR3 length: 14 residues. The V and J ends lost 0 bases and 5 bases, in that order; junction bases with no gene match: 4. Germline assignment: CDR1 SGDLS and CDR2 YYNGEE.

The table lists this clone with a few counts. The genes are TRBV25-1 and TRBJ2-7; TRBD2 aligns across 9 bases. Losses at the gene ends were 5 bases for V and 5 bases for J; bases not matched to a gene: 10. Per germline, CDR1 MGHDK and CDR2 SYGVNS. The CDR3 extends over 15 amino acids. CDR3 residues: CASSPGLASPHEQYF. In DNA form, the CDR3 reads TGTGCCAGCAGTCCGGGACTAGCTTCGCCCCACGAGCAGTACTTC.